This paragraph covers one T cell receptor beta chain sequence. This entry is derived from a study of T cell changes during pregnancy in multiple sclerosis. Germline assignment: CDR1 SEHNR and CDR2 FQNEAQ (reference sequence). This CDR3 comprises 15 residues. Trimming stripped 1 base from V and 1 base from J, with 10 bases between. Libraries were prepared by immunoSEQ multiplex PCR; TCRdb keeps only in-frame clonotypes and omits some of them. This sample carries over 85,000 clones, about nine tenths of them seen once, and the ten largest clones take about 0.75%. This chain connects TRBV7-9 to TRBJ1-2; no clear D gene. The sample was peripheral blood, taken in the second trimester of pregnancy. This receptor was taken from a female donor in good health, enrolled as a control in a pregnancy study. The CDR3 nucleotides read TGTGCCAGCAGCTTAGGGCAGGTGTTTAACTATGGCTACACCTTC. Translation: CASSLGQVFNYGYTF.